These T cell receptor beta chains were read from a single sample in a study of shared clonotypes between healthy human individuals. TCRdb's table, derived via immunoSEQ multiplex PCR, lists solely in-frame clones and lacks some. The table records 1.5 million to 2.5 million clones, approximately 95% of them present only once. What was sequenced was naive CD8+ T cells sorted from blood. All receptors come from a man between 18 and 29 years old in good health. CDR3s include the opening cysteine and the closing phenylalanine or tryptophan.

J: TRBJ2-7; length: 14; V: TRBV19; CDR3: CASSTDGLTYEQYF
J: TRBJ2-7; length: 14; V: TRBV13; CDR3: CASSLVGQGYEQYF
J: TRBJ2-1; length: 15; V: TRBV10-1; CDR3: CASSDSGSTYNEQFF
J: TRBJ2-1; length: 16; V: TRBV2; CDR3: CASSEDPMSSYNEQFF
J: TRBJ2-1; length: 15; V: TRBV10-2; CDR3: CASRGRDSFIPEQFF
J: TRBJ2-7; length: 14; V: TRBV9; CDR3: CASSVEGGYNEQYF
J: TRBJ2-2; length: 15; V: TRBV9; CDR3: CASSVFRGSSGELFF
J: TRBJ2-5; length: 12; V: TRBV2; CDR3: CASSLGQETQYF
J: TRBJ2-7; length: 13; V: TRBV7-8; CDR3: CASSLDRGYEQYF
J: TRBJ2-5; length: 16; V: TRBV30; CDR3: CAWSTAGTGGRETQYF
J: TRBJ1-1; length: 14; V: TRBV9; CDR3: CASSVDTDGSEAFF
J: TRBJ1-1; length: 16; V: TRBV28; CDR3: CASTPIEAVMNTEAFF
J: TRBJ2-7; length: 15; V: TRBV13; CDR3: CASSPGAGEGYEQYF
J: TRBJ1-1; length: 14; V: TRBV25-1; CDR3: CASSVTGGATEAFF
J: TRBJ2-7; length: 12; V: TRBV7-8; CDR3: CASSVTSYEQYF
J: TRBJ1-2; length: 16; V: TRBV10-3; CDR3: CAISVKGGNAYHGYTF
J: TRBJ2-5; length: 13; V: TRBV7-2; CDR3: CASTPGAGETQYF
J: TRBJ2-7; length: 12; V: TRBV9; CDR3: CASSPGVGEQYF
J: TRBJ2-7; length: 15; V: TRBV6-1; CDR3: CASSEAGTVTYEQYF
J: TRBJ2-1; length: 15; V: TRBV7-9; CDR3: CASSYLAGGGYEQFF
J: TRBJ1-1; length: 11; V: TRBV25-1; CDR3: CASSEYGEAFF
J: TRBJ1-4; length: 13; V: TRBV19; CDR3: CASSHLGEEKLFF
J: TRBJ1-1; length: 13; V: TRBV19; CDR3: CASSPTTNTEAFF
J: TRBJ2-3; length: 11; V: TRBV6-5; CDR3: CASSWGDTQYF
J: TRBJ2-3; length: 13; V: TRBV9; CDR3: CASSVEGADTQYF
J: TRBJ2-7; length: 12; V: TRBV7-9; CDR3: CASSLADYEQYF
J: TRBJ2-2; length: 17; V: TRBV5-5; CDR3: CASSPQLAGGYTGELFF
J: .; length: 14; V: TRBV29-1; CDR3: CSVEEPGKWGEQYF
J: TRBJ2-7; length: 15; V: TRBV19; CDR3: CASSMMGGMPNEQYF
J: TRBJ2-1; length: 19; V: TRBV5-8; CDR3: CASSLVFPAGIISYNEQFF
J: TRBJ2-7; length: 12; V: TRBV7-8; CDR3: CASSFDSYEQYF
J: TRBJ2-3; length: 13; V: TRBV19; CDR3: CASSRRPTDTQYF
J: TRBJ2-5; length: 17; V: TRBV19; CDR3: CASSISGRELAQETQYF
J: TRBJ2-7; length: 18; V: TRBV13; CDR3: CASSLGHILAGVTYEQYF
J: TRBJ2-3; length: 22; V: TRBV9; CDR3: CASSVAGSLEESAGGNADTQYF
J: TRBJ2-7; length: 14; V: TRBV7-2; CDR3: CASSYDRGQNEQYF
J: TRBJ2-7; length: 14; V: TRBV5-6; CDR3: CASSSDIDSYEQYF
J: TRBJ2-1; length: 16; V: TRBV4-3; CDR3: CASSQVAEGGGNEQFF
J: TRBJ2-7; length: 13; V: TRBV14; CDR3: CASSPGPFYEQYF
J: TRBJ2-2; length: 15; V: TRBV5-4; CDR3: CASSLTGTITGELFF
J: TRBJ2-1; length: 12; V: TRBV11-3; CDR3: CASSYPWGEQFF
J: TRBJ1-5; length: 14; V: TRBV18; CDR3: CASSPGDSNQPQHF
J: TRBJ2-1; length: 13; V: TRBV19; CDR3: CASSIGTGIEQFF
J: TRBJ1-2; length: 14; V: TRBV6-1; CDR3: CASSEDSDYYGYTF
J: TRBJ2-3; length: 14; V: TRBV7-9; CDR3: CASSLGGVEGTQYF
J: TRBJ2-7; length: 14; V: TRBV6-5; CDR3: CASSYSTTGYEQYF
J: TRBJ2-7; length: 14; V: TRBV23-1; CDR3: CASSRRGVPYEQYF
J: TRBJ2-1; length: 13; V: TRBV9; CDR3: CASSGGQYNEQFF
J: TRBJ2-1; length: 16; V: TRBV25-1; CDR3: CASSDLTSVSSHEQFF
J: TRBJ2-7; length: 13; V: TRBV19; CDR3: CASKFREGYEQYF
J: TRBJ2-1; length: 16; V: TRBV10-2; CDR3: CASISIAGETYNEQFF
J: TRBJ2-2; length: 15; V: TRBV6-5; CDR3: CASSLQGPNTGELFF
J: TRBJ2-3; length: 16; V: TRBV29-1; CDR3: CSVDGELAGRTDTQYF
J: TRBJ2-1; length: 14; V: TRBV29-1; CDR3: CSAGTGQGGNEQFF
J: TRBJ2-7; length: 15; V: TRBV27; CDR3: CASSLGEGWAYEQYF
J: TRBJ2-7; length: 13; V: TRBV7-9; CDR3: CASSLSSGWEQYF
J: TRBJ1-2; length: 15; V: TRBV5-1; CDR3: CASSLEAGGYYGYTF
J: TRBJ2-7; length: 15; V: TRBV11-2; CDR3: CASSVTGYGSYEQYF